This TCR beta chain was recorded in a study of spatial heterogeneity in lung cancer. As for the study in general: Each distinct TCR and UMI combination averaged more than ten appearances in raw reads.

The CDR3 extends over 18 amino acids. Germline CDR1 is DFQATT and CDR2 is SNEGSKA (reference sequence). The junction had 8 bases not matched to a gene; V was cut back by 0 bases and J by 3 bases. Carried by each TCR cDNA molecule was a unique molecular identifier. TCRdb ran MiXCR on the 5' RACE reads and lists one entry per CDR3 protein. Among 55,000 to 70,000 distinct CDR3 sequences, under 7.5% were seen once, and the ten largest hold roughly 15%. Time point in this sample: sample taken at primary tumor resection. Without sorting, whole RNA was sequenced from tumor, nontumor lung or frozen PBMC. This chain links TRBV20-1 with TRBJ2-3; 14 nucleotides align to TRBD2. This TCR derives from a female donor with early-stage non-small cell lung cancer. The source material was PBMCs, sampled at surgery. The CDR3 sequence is CSARDRGTSGSGTDTQYF. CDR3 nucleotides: TGCAGTGCTAGAGATCGAGGGACTAGCGGGAGCGGGACAGATACGCAGTATTTT.